This TCR beta chain was sequenced for a study of T cell responses to AZD1222 COVID-19 vaccine. Germline loops: CDR1 SQVTM, CDR2 ANQGSEA. CDR3 length equals 15 residues. V lost 6 bases and J lost 6, with 24 bases in between. TCRdb's copy holds only in-frame clones and misses some; the assay was immunoSEQ multiplex PCR. Counted here are about 180,000 clones, over 90% occurring once; the ten biggest clones make up approximately 1.8%. Turning to this clone: Antigen unknown.

Whole-study findings and limits: Donors were chiefly white British, with a greater number of females, and clonal diversity was perhaps underestimated. Among AZD1222 vaccinees, only 5 to 7 were seropositive at baseline. The study found vaccine-associated CD4 TCRs spanning spike, dominant at 160-218 and 743-854.

This TCR came from an adult who received the AZD1222 COVID-19 vaccine. The sequencing here drew on peripheral blood, taken 28 days after the second AZD1222 dose. The V and J genes are TRBV29-1 and TRBJ2-7, with D possibly matching TRBD1 (6 bases). The CDR3 nucleotides read TGCAGCGTCCCAGATTTTGGACAGACAGAAGGCGAGCAGTACTTC. Residues: CSVPDFGQTEGEQYF.